Reported below is one T cell receptor (beta chain). Its antigen is undetermined. The V and J ends lost 2 bases and 4 bases, in that order; junction bases with no gene match: 1. CDR1 and CDR2 from the germline V gene are ENHRY and SYGVKD. CDR3 size: 13 residues. These data are taken from a study of cytomegalovirus exposure and HLA in healthy donors. General observations from the study: Indistinguishability led to the exclusion of some V segments, TRBV6-2 and TRBV6-3 included.

The PCR ran on 60 Vbeta and 13 Jbeta primers. How the authors handled the data: A later analysis tallied roughly 77 million unique TCR beta chains, around 11 million of them shared. Data came from immunoSEQ multiplex PCR; TCRdb stores just in-frame clones and leaves some out. V and J calls and clone size are given by that table; D and trimming were obtained from the DNA. This sample yields some 130,000 clones, of which around 79% are seen a single time; 2.5% to 3.5% belongs to the top ten. The source material was PBMCs. The chain is built from TRBV10-3 and TRBJ2-5; TRBD1 matches at 7 bases. The receptor comes from a female donor in good health and CMV-seronegative. CDR3 in amino acids: CAISEQGVETQYF. In DNA, the CDR3 is TGTGCCATCAGTGAGCAGGGGGTAGAGACCCAGTACTTC.